This is a list of T cell receptor beta chains from one sample in a study of cytomegalovirus exposure and HLA in healthy donors. The method was immunoSEQ multiplex PCR; TCRdb's version includes in-frame clones alone and lacks a portion of them. The table includes fewer than 85,000 clones, roughly 78% detected once. Material for sequencing was PBMCs. The receptors were gathered from a woman aged 40 to 55 in good health and CMV-seropositive. CDR3s include the opening cysteine and the closing phenylalanine or tryptophan. A D gene is named only where the DNA matches it firmly. Some rows have no size entry. The others give once, few or many, or a class for an expanded clone.

j_call d_call clone_size v_call cdr3_nt cdr3_aa
TRBJ2-1 TRBD1 . TRBV5-1 TGCGCCAGCAGCTTGGTACCGGGACAGGGAAATGAGCAGTTCTTC CASSLVPGQGNEQFF
TRBJ2-5 TRBD1 few TRBV11-3 TGTGCCAGCAGCTTACCGAGACAGGGACAAGAGACCCAGTACTTC CASSLPRQGQETQYF
TRBJ1-3 . . TRBV27 TGTGCCAGCAGTTTAGGTTCCCCGCGCTCTGGAAACACCATATATTTT CASSLGSPRSGNTIYF
TRBJ2-4 TRBD1 . TRBV6-5 TGTGCCACCTATGACAGGGAAAGGAACATTCAGTACTTC CATYDRERNIQYF
TRBJ2-7 TRBD1 . TRBV27 TGTGCCAGCAGTTTGACAGGGTACGAGCAGTACTTC CASSLTGYEQYF
TRBJ1-1 . few TRBV18 TGTGCCAGCTCACCAGATAGGGGGATTGAAGCTTTCTTT CASSPDRGIEAFF
TRBJ2-1 TRBD2 . TRBV6-6 TGTGCCAGCAGTTCCCTCGGGACTAGCGGGTACAATGAGCAGTTCTTC CASSSLGTSGYNEQFF
TRBJ2-5 . . TRBV5-1 TGCGCCAGCAGCTTGTTACCGGGACAAAGAGAGACCCAGTACTTC CASSLLPGQRETQYF
TRBJ2-3 TRBD2 once TRBV5-1 TGCGCCAGCAGCTTGGCTAGCGGGGGGGCGTCGGATACGCAGTATTTT CASSLASGGASDTQYF
TRBJ1-1 . . TRBV10-3 TGTGCCATCAGTGCCACAGGGGAAGCTTTCTTT CAISATGEAFF
TRBJ2-7 TRBD1 . TRBV2 TGTGCCAGCAGAGCTGGGACAGGACCCGGCGAGCAGTACTTC CASRAGTGPGEQYF
TRBJ1-5 TRBD1 once TRBV19 TGTGCCAGTAGGAGGGACAGGTATAGCAATCAGCCCCAGCATTTT CASRRDRYSNQPQHF
TRBJ2-7 TRBD1 . TRBV7-9 TGTGCCAGCAGCTCGAGGACAGGGGTTATTTCGATATACTTC CASSSRTGVISIYF
TRBJ1-1 . few TRBV25-1 TGTGCCGCGGGAGGGCGATACACTGAAGCTTTCTTT CAAGGRYTEAFF
TRBJ1-2 TRBD1 . TRBV6-1 TGTGCCAGCAGCCGACAGGGTCTTAACTATGGCTACACCTTC CASSRQGLNYGYTF
TRBJ1-5 . . TRBV7-8 TGTGCCAGCAGCTTAGACGGCGGTCAGCCCCAGCATTTT CASSLDGGQPQHF
TRBJ1-2 TRBD1 . TRBV7-2 TGTGCCAGCAGCTTAGCGCCGGGACAGAACTATGGCTACACCTTC CASSLAPGQNYGYTF
TRBJ1-1 . . TRBV10-3 TGTGCCATCAGTGAGTCGAACGGTATCGCCACTAGTGGGACTGAAGCTTTCTTT CAISESNGIATSGTEAFF
TRBJ2-5 . . TRBV9 TGTGCCAGCAGCGTAGCCGGACAAGAACAAGAGACCCAGTACTTC CASSVAGQEQETQYF
TRBJ1-1 . few TRBV5-1 TGCGCCAGCAAATCAGGGGCAATGAACACTGAAGCTTTCTTT CASKSGAMNTEAFF
TRBJ1-5 TRBD1 . TRBV27 TGTGCCAGCAGTTGGGACAGTTATCAGCCCCAGCATTTT CASSWDSYQPQHF
TRBJ2-3 . . TRBV5-1 TGCGCCAGCAGAGGGCGGGGACGGAGCACAGATACGCAGTATTTT CASRGRGRSTDTQYF
TRBJ2-2 . few TRBV30 TGTGCCTGGAGTGTATTAGGGGACGGGGAGCTGTTTTTT CAWSVLGDGELFF
TRBJ2-7 TRBD1 . TRBV5-1 TGCGCCAGCAGCTCAACCGGGACAGGGTGGTACGAGCAGTACTTC CASSSTGTGWYEQYF
TRBJ1-4 . . TRBV29-1 TGCAGCGTTGCCCCGAGCTCAACTAATGAAAAACTGTTTTTT CSVAPSSTNEKLFF
TRBJ2-7 TRBD2 . TRBV7-3 TGTGCCAGCAGCTCGGGACTAGCGGCCACCTACGAGCAGTACTTC CASSSGLAATYEQYF
TRBJ2-2 . few TRBV13 TGTGCCAGCAGCAAAGAGGGTGCTACCGGGGAGCTGTTTTTT CASSKEGATGELFF
TRBJ1-1 . . TRBV11-2 TGTGCCAGCAGCACCGTGACAGGGAACACTGAAGCTTTCTTT CASSTVTGNTEAFF
TRBJ2-5 TRBD2 . TRBV5-1 TGCGCCACACGGACTAGCGGGGGGGCCGTTGAGACCCAGTACTTC CATRTSGGAVETQYF
TRBJ2-3 TRBD2 . TRBV5-4 TGTGCCAGCAGTTCGGCGGGGGAGAATACGCAGTATTTT CASSSAGENTQYF
TRBJ1-2 . few TRBV7-2 TGTGCCAGCACCTATGGAACAGGCCCGTCTCACCCCTATGGCTACACCTTC CASTYGTGPSHPYGYTF
TRBJ2-1 TRBD2 . TRBV4-1 TGCGCCAGCAGCCAAGATTTTTTGGTAGCGGGGGGGCGTTTAGGAGAGCAGTTCTTC CASSQDFLVAGGRLGEQFF
TRBJ2-1 . . TRBV29-1 TGCAGCGTTGAACATCTTTATCGAGGGATTACGGGCAGCTCCTACAATGAGCAGTTCTTC CSVEHLYRGITGSSYNEQFF
TRBJ2-3 . . TRBV29-1 TGCAGCGTTGATGACGGGGGCACAGATACGCAGTATTTT CSVDDGGTDTQYF
TRBJ2-3 TRBD2 . TRBV2 TGTGCCAGCAGTGGACTAGCGGGGGGACCTAGCACAGATACGCAGTATTTT CASSGLAGGPSTDTQYF
TRBJ2-7 TRBD1 . TRBV28 TGTGCCAGCAGTCCAGGGACAGGCCGAGGCCTACCCTACGAGCAGTACTTC CASSPGTGRGLPYEQYF
TRBJ2-1 TRBD2 . TRBV7-9 TGTGCCAGCGCGCGGGGGGGCTCCTACAATGAGCAGTTCTTC CASARGGSYNEQFF
TRBJ2-2 . . TRBV5-1 TGCGCCAGCAGCTTGGTTCAACCCGGGGACACCGGGGAGCTGTTTTTT CASSLVQPGDTGELFF
TRBJ1-1 . . TRBV7-8 TGTGCCAGCAGCCCCCCTATTGGGAACACTGAAGCTTTCTTT CASSPPIGNTEAFF
TRBJ2-3 . . TRBV14 TGTGCCAGCAGCCCTTCCCAACTAGCAGCTACGCAGTATTTT CASSPSQLAATQYF
TRBJ1-1 . . TRBV29-1 TGCAGCGTTGACCCGGGGGGGGGTGGGACTGAAGCTTTCTTT CSVDPGGGGTEAFF
TRBJ2-1 . . TRBV11-3 TGTGCCAGCAGCGCCAACAGGGGGGGGACCTACAATGAGCAGTTCTTC CASSANRGGTYNEQFF
TRBJ2-3 . . TRBV10-1 TGCGCCAGCAGTGAACAGGGAGAATCAGATACGCAGTATTTT CASSEQGESDTQYF
TRBJ2-5 TRBD2 . TRBV29-1 TGCAGCGTCGAAAGCGGGGCCCTCTGGGAGACCCAGTACTTC CSVESGALWETQYF
TRBJ1-2 . . TRBV7-9 TGTGCCAGCAGCCCGCCTCGACAGGCGGGCTATGGCTACACCTTC CASSPPRQAGYGYTF
TRBJ1-4 TRBD1 . TRBV30 TGTGCCTGGAGTCAGGGGGTTACTAATGAAAAACTGTTTTTT CAWSQGVTNEKLFF
TRBJ2-7 . few TRBV6-1 TGTGCCAGCAGTGCGGACGTGGGGGCCTCCTACGAGCAGTACTTC CASSADVGASYEQYF
TRBJ2-5 TRBD2 few TRBV6-5 TGTGCCAGCAGTAGGACTAGCGGAGAGACCCAGTACTTC CASSRTSGETQYF
TRBJ2-3 TRBD2 . TRBV5-1 TGCGCCAGCAGGAAGGGGGTGACTAGCGGGGGGCCTTACGCTGATACGCAGTATTTT CASRKGVTSGGPYADTQYF
TRBJ1-2 TRBD1 . TRBV19 TGTGCCACTGGACAGGGATATGGCTACACCTTC CATGQGYGYTF
TRBJ1-5 . few TRBV21-1 TGTGCCAGCAGACGAAGACAGGATCATAGCAATCAGCCCCAGCATTTT CASRRRQDHSNQPQHF
TRBJ1-6 TRBD1 . TRBV5-6 TGTGCCAGCAGCTTGGGCGCGACAGGGGCTTATAATTCACCCCTCCACTTT CASSLGATGAYNSPLHF
TRBJ1-1 TRBD1 . TRBV29-1 TGCAGCGTTCAACAGGGGGGGAACACTGAAGCTTTCTTT CSVQQGGNTEAFF
TRBJ2-7 TRBD1 . TRBV27 TGTGCCAGCAGTTTGACAGGGGCCTCCTACGAGCAGTACTTC CASSLTGASYEQYF